This T cell receptor (beta chain) came from a study of shared clonotypes between healthy human individuals. Sequenced by immunoSEQ multiplex PCR; TCRdb stores in-frame clones only, minus some. Here the sample spans 2 million or so clones, roughly 95% being singletons. The V end was cut by 3 bases, the J end by 8 bases, with 19 bases between. CDR1 is MDHEN and CDR2 is SYDVKM in the germline V gene. The CDR3 length is 15 residues. Worth noting for this clone: Its cognate antigen is unknown.

Study results and caveats: In this cohort, only blood was sampled, and tissue repertoires likely differ. The donor pool, a small one, limited the genetic and exposure-history diversity represented.

This clonotype was obtained from a man in his late teens or twenties in good health. Sequences were obtained from naive CD4+ T cells sorted from blood. Subset denoted: CD45RA+ positively selected. The chain combines TRBV28 with TRBJ1-2; D is ambiguous. CDR3 nucleotides: TGTGCCAGCAGTTTTTGGGGAGTCTTGCCAGGAGGCTACACCTTC. Residues: CASSFWGVLPGGYTF.